A selection of T cell receptor beta chains follows, all from one sample in a study of CD8+CD57+ T cells in acquired aplastic anemia. TCRdb re-analysed the reads in MiXCR, keeping a single row per CDR3 protein. Seen here are 150,000 to 200,000 distinct CDR3 sequences, about 60% observed once, and the top ten hold around 45%. The specimen sequenced was sorted CD4+, CD8+, or CD8+CD57+ T cells (not recorded which) from PBMCs. All receptors derive from a human donor in good health. Each CDR3 is given with its conserved first and last residue. D genes are given only for firm matches. Clone size appears in some rows only: once, few, many, or a class for an expanded clone.

TRBJ1-1,.,.,TRBV2,TGTGCCAGCAGTGAAGAGCAGAACACTGAAGCTTTCTTT,CASSEEQNTEAFF
TRBJ2-3,.,once,TRBV10-3,TGTGCCATCGCCCCGGACCGGACAGATACGCAGTATTTT,CAIAPDRTDTQYF
TRBJ1-4,TRBD1,.,TRBV9,TGTGCCAGCAGCGATTCGGCGGGACAGATGAATGAAAAACTGTTTTTT,CASSDSAGQMNEKLFF
TRBJ2-3,.,many,TRBV3-1,TGTGCCAGCAGAAAATCACAGAGCACAGATACGCAGTATTTT,CASRKSQSTDTQYF
TRBJ1-3,.,many,TRBV2,TGTGCCAGCAGCCCCGACTCTTTCTCTGGAAACACCATATATTTT,CASSPDSFSGNTIYF
TRBJ2-7,.,once,TRBV20-1,TGCAGTGCTACGGTACCGGCAGGCGTCTCCTACGAGCAGTACTTC,CSATVPAGVSYEQYF
TRBJ1-1,TRBD1,.,TRBV20-1,TGCAGTGCTAGAGACCGTACTCAGGGGGCCCTCACTGAAGCTTTCTTT,CSARDRTQGALTEAFF
TRBJ2-3,.,.,TRBV24-1,TGTGCCACCAGTGATCAGTCTAGCAGGGAGGTTGGCGGCACAGATACGCAGTATTTT,CATSDQSSREVGGTDTQYF
TRBJ2-2,.,many,TRBV11-2,TGTGCCATCCGGCAGACCGGGGAGCTGTTTTTT,CAIRQTGELFF
TRBJ1-4,.,.,TRBV25-1,TGTGCCAGCAGTGAAAGAGGGGGAGGTGAAAAACTGTTTTTT,CASSERGGGEKLFF
TRBJ2-5,.,.,TRBV24-1,TGTGCCACCAGTGATTGGGATACGGGGGAGACCCAGTACTTC,CATSDWDTGETQYF
TRBJ2-7,TRBD2,.,TRBV2,TGTGCCAGCAGAGGATCTAGCGGATACGAGCAGTACTTC,CASRGSSGYEQYF
TRBJ1-2,TRBD1,few,TRBV27,TGTGCCAGCAGTTTTGTAGCCGGGACAGGCGGCTATGGCTACACCTTC,CASSFVAGTGGYGYTF
TRBJ2-5,TRBD2,.,TRBV5-1,TGCGCCAGCGGTGGCGGGAGGGCCGCAGAGACCCAGTACTTC,CASGGGRAAETQYF
TRBJ2-5,.,.,TRBV7-6,TGTGCCAGCAGCTTAGTCCCGGACAGTCAAGAGACCCAGTACTTC,CASSLVPDSQETQYF
TRBJ2-7,.,once,TRBV2,TGTGCCAGAAGAAAACCGGGACATCGTACCTACGAGCAGTACTTC,CARRKPGHRTYEQYF
TRBJ2-1,.,many,TRBV4-1,TGCGCCAGCAGCCAAGGAACCTACAATGAGCAGTTCTTC,CASSQGTYNEQFF
TRBJ2-7,TRBD1,many,TRBV3-1,TGTGCCAGCAGCCCAGGGACAGGGAGCTCCTACGAGCAGTACTTC,CASSPGTGSSYEQYF
TRBJ2-7,.,.,TRBV5-1,TGCGCCAGCGGACTCCAGGGTTCCCACAAGCAGTACTTC,CASGLQGSHKQYF
TRBJ2-2,.,.,TRBV7-6,TGTGCCAGCAGCTTAACGGGGGCGAGCACCGGGGAGCTGTTTTTT,CASSLTGASTGELFF
TRBJ1-4,.,.,TRBV5-1,TGCGCCAGCAGGGGGGGTGCAACTAATGAAAAACTGTTTTTT,CASRGGATNEKLFF
TRBJ2-5,.,.,TRBV7-8,TGTGCCAGCAGCTTAGGCAGGGCCCAAGAGACCCAGTACTTC,CASSLGRAQETQYF
TRBJ2-1,.,.,TRBV30,TGTGCCTGGAGTGACGGGGCGAATAAGGAGCAGTTCTTC,CAWSDGANKEQFF
TRBJ1-1,.,many,TRBV6-5,TGTGCCAGCAGTCTGGACAGTGTGATGAACACTGAAGCTTTCTTT,CASSLDSVMNTEAFF
TRBJ1-5,.,.,TRBV10-3,TGTGCCACCACGCCGGGCGCGGGGAGCAATCAGCCCCAGCATTTT,CATTPGAGSNQPQHF
TRBJ2-7,.,.,TRBV7-9,TGTGCCAGCAGTTTTCGAACCTACGAGCAGTACTTC,CASSFRTYEQYF
TRBJ2-7,TRBD2,.,TRBV9,TGTGCCAGCAGCGTAGGGGTAGCGGGGGACTACGAGCAGTACTTC,CASSVGVAGDYEQYF
TRBJ2-3,TRBD2,.,TRBV7-2,TGTGCCAGCAGCTCGGGGGGGGATACGCAGTATTTT,CASSSGGDTQYF
TRBJ2-1,.,.,TRBV15,TGTGCCACCAGCAGCTTGGTGGCGGCGATTTACAATGAGCAGTTCTTC,CATSSLVAAIYNEQFF
TRBJ1-2,.,many,TRBV4-1,TGCGCCAGCAGCCTTCCAGCCTCTGGGTATGGCTACACCTTC,CASSLPASGYGYTF
TRBJ1-1,.,.,TRBV7-8,TGTGCCATCAGTGGTACGGGGGGGAACACTGAAGCTTTCTTT,CAISGTGGNTEAFF
TRBJ2-7,TRBD2,once,TRBV7-9,TGTGCCAGCAGCTTAGCGTCGGGACTAGTTGACGAGCAGTACTTC,CASSLASGLVDEQYF
TRBJ2-1,.,many,TRBV7-9,TGTGCCAGCAGCTTAGGTGCGGGCCGTGAGCAGTTCTTC,CASSLGAGREQFF
TRBJ1-3,TRBD1,.,TRBV27,TGTGCCAGCAGTATAGGGACAGGGTCTGGAAACACCATATATTTT,CASSIGTGSGNTIYF
TRBJ1-5,.,.,TRBV6-4,TGTGCCAGCAGTGACTCCGATGATAGCAATCAGCCCCAGCATTTT,CASSDSDDSNQPQHF
TRBJ1-2,TRBD1,once,TRBV5-5,TGTGCCAGCAGAGCGGGACAGGGGAACGGCTACACCTTC,CASRAGQGNGYTF
TRBJ2-1,TRBD2,.,TRBV6-1,TGTGCCAGCATGCTAGCGGGGGCACAATACAGTGAGCAGTTCTTC,CASMLAGAQYSEQFF
TRBJ2-3,TRBD2,.,TRBV10-3,TGTGCCACCAGTGAGATGACTAGCGGGAGAGCGGACACAGATACGCAGTATTTT,CATSEMTSGRADTDTQYF
TRBJ2-2,.,.,TRBV12-3/TRBV12-4,TGTGCCAGCAGCTTAGGGGCGAGAGAAACCGGGGAGCTGTTTTTT,CASSLGARETGELFF
TRBJ2-1,TRBD2,many,TRBV19,TGTGCCAGTAGTATGACTAGCGCCCACAATGAGCAGTTCTTC,CASSMTSAHNEQFF
TRBJ2-7,TRBD1,many,TRBV4-2,TGTGCCAGCAGCCAAGATGGCGGGACAGGAGAGACCTACGAGCAGTACTTC,CASSQDGGTGETYEQYF
TRBJ2-5,.,.,TRBV5-5,TGTGCCAGCAGCTTGTTGTCCGTGCAAGAGACCCAGTACTTC,CASSLLSVQETQYF
TRBJ2-3,TRBD2,once,TRBV7-9,TGTGCCAGCAGCCCCACTAGCGGGAGGGATACGCAGTATTTT,CASSPTSGRDTQYF
TRBJ2-3,.,.,TRBV29-1,TGCAGCGTTGATTTGGCAGGGTTAGATACGCAGTATTTT,CSVDLAGLDTQYF
TRBJ1-2,.,.,TRBV20-1,TGCAGTGCTAGATCCGTACTCGGGATCTATGGCTACACCTTC,CSARSVLGIYGYTF
TRBJ2-7,.,.,TRBV20-1,TGCAGTGCTAGAGTGGCAGGGGAGGGCTCCTACGAGCAGTACTTC,CSARVAGEGSYEQYF
TRBJ2-2,TRBD2,few,TRBV9,TGTGCCAGCGGGAGGGACGGGGAGCTGTTTTTT,CASGRDGELFF
TRBJ1-2,.,.,TRBV5-1,TGCGCCAGCAGCTTGGGCGTTAACTATGGCTACACCTTC,CASSLGVNYGYTF
TRBJ1-5,.,.,TRBV19,TGTGCCAGTAGTGAACGGGATCAGCCCCAGCATTTT,CASSERDQPQHF
TRBJ1-1,.,.,TRBV12-3/TRBV12-4,TGTGCCAGCAGCCCACTACCCCGGGCTGAAGCTTTCTTT,CASSPLPRAEAFF
TRBJ2-7,TRBD1,.,TRBV2,TGTGCCAGCAGTGAGGGACAGGGGTTTTTCAACGAGCAGTACTTC,CASSEGQGFFNEQYF
TRBJ2-3,TRBD1,.,TRBV9,TGTGCCAGCAGCGTAGGACAGGGGACCACAGATACGCAGTATTTT,CASSVGQGTTDTQYF
TRBJ1-2,.,.,TRBV20-1,TGCAGTGCAAGTGCCCCCTGGGGGCGGATTGGCTACACCTTC,CSASAPWGRIGYTF
TRBJ1-2,.,.,TRBV7-9,TGTGCCAGCAGGGGCCCAGGGCAGCCTTTAGATGGCTACACCTTC,CASRGPGQPLDGYTF
TRBJ1-5,.,.,TRBV10-1,TGCGCCAGCAGTGGGGGGCAGGGATTGCCCCAGCATTTT,CASSGGQGLPQHF
TRBJ1-4,.,.,TRBV15,TGTGCCACCAGCAGAGAGGCTAGTAATGAAAAACTGTTTTTT,CATSREASNEKLFF
TRBJ2-5,.,.,TRBV9,TGTGCCAGCAGCGTAGTCGGGGGCCAAGAGACCCAGTACTTC,CASSVVGGQETQYF
TRBJ2-3,TRBD1,.,TRBV2,TGTGCCAGCAGCTTGATGGGACAGTTGACAGATACGCAGTATTTT,CASSLMGQLTDTQYF
TRBJ2-6,.,.,TRBV20-1,TGCAGTACAGAGCCGTTTGGGGCTGGGGCCAACGTCCTGACTTTC,CSTEPFGAGANVLTF
TRBJ2-7,TRBD1,once,TRBV7-9,TGTGCCAGCAGCAACGGACAGGGGGACTTTTACGAGCAGTACTTC,CASSNGQGDFYEQYF